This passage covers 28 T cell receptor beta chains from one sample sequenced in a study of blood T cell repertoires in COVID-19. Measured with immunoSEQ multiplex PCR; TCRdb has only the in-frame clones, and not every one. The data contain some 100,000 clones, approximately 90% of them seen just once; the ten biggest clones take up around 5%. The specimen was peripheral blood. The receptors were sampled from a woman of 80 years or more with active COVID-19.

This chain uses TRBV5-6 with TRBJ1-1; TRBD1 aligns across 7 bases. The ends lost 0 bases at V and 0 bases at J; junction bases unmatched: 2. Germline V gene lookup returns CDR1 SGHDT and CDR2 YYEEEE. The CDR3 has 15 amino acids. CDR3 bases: TGTGCCAGCAGCTTGGGACAGGGCATGAACACTGAAGCTTTCTTT. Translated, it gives CASSLGQGMNTEAFF.

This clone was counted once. In nucleotides, the CDR3 is TGCGCCAGCAGCCGCGAACCGCCAAATCAGGGAGGGTCCGAGCAGTACTTC. Amino acids: CASSREPPNQGGSEQYF. The gene calls are TRBV5-1 and TRBJ2-7, with 7 nucleotides matching TRBD2. The V gene end was trimmed by 4 bases and the J gene end by 6 bases; junction bases not matched to a gene: 19. Germline V gene data show CDR1 as SGHRS and CDR2 as YFSETQ. There are 17 residues in the CDR3.

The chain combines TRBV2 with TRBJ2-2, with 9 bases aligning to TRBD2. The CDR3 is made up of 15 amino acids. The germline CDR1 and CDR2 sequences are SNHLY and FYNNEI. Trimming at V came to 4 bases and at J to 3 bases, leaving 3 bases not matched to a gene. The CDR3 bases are TGTGCCAGCAGTGCTAGCGGGGCCGACACCGGGGAGCTGTTTTTT. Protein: CASSASGADTGELFF.

The CDR3 spells CASSLETYNEQFF. In DNA form, the CDR3 reads TGTGCCAGCAGCTTAGAAACATACAATGAGCAGTTCTTC. The V and J genes are TRBV11-2 and TRBJ2-1, with D unresolved. The CDR3 is 13 residues long. CDR1 and CDR2 (germline): SGHAT, FQNNGV. Trimming took 0 bases from V and 4 from J, leaving 4 bases between them.

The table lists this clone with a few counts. The CDR3 loop is CASSLVGGLANPYEQYF. CDR3 bases: TGTGCCAGCAGCTTAGTGGGGGGTCTCGCTAATCCCTACGAGCAGTACTTC. This chain joins TRBV7-9 and TRBJ2-7; maybe TRBD2 (6 bases). V lost 1 base and J lost 2, with 18 bases in between. There are 17 residues in the CDR3. Germline lookup yields CDR1 SEHNR and CDR2 FQNEAQ (reference sequence).

The CDR3 DNA is TGTGCCAGCAGCAAAGGGGAAGACAGGGTGCTGTTTTTT. It translates to CASSKGEDRVLFF. The chain links TRBV21-1 to TRBJ1-4; the table names TRBD1, a call not compared with the DNA. TRBV21-1 is given as a pseudogene. CDR3 size: 13 residues.

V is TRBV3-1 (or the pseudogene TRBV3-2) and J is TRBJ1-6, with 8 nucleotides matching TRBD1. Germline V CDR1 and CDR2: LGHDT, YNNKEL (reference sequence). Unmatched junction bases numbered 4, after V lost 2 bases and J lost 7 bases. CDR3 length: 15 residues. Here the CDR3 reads CASSQRQGCNSPLHF. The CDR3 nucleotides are TGTGCCAGCAGCCAAAGACAGGGGTGCAATTCACCCCTCCACTTT.

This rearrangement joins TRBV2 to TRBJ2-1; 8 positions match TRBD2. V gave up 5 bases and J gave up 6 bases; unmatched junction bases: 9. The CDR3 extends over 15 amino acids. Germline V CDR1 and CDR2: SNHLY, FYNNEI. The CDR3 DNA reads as TGTGCCAGCAGTACTAGCGGTAGGGGCCTCAATGAGCAGTTCTTC. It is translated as CASSTSGRGLNEQFF.

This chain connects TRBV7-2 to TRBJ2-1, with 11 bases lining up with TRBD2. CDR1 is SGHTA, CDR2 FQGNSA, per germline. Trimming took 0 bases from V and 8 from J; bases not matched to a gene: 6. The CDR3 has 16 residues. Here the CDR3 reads CASSLALAGGFDEQFF. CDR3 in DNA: TGTGCCAGCAGCTTAGCCCTAGCGGGAGGTTTCGATGAGCAGTTCTTC.

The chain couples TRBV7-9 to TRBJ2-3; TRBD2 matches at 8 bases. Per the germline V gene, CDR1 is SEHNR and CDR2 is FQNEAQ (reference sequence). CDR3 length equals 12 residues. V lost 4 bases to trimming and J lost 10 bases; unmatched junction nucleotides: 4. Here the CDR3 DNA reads TGTGCCAGCAGCTCCGGGAGGGCCGCGCAGTATTTT. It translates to CASSSGRAAQYF.

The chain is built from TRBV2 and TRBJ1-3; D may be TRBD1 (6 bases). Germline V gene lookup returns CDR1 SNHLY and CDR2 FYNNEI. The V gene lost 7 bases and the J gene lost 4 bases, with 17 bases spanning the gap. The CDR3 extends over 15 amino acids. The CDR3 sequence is CASNPTGTPGNTIYF. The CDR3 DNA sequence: TGTGCCAGCAACCCCACCGGGACACCCGGAAACACCATATATTTT.

The CDR3 bases are TGTGCCAGCAGCTTACTCTATGCGGGAATTGGTGAAAAACTGTTTTTT. This sequence encodes CASSLLYAGIGEKLFF. This chain links TRBV11-2 with TRBJ1-4; D uncertain. The CDR3 totals 16 residues. Germline V lookup: CDR1 SGHAT, CDR2 FQNNGV. V dropped 2 bases and J dropped 7 bases, with 17 bases sitting between them.

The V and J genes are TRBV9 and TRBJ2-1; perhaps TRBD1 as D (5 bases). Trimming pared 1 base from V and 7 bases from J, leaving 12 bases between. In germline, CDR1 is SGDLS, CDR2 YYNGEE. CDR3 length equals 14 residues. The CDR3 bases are TGTGCCAGCAGCGTACAAGGGGCGAATAATGAGCAGTTCTTC. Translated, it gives CASSVQGANNEQFF.

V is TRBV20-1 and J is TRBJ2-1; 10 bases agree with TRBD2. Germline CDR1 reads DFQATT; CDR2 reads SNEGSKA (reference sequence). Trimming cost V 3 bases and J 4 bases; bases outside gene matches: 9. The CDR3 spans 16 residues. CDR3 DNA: TGCAGTGCTAGTGTCCGAAGCGGGAGGGGGTACAATGAGCAGTTCTTC. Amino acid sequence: CSASVRSGRGYNEQFF.

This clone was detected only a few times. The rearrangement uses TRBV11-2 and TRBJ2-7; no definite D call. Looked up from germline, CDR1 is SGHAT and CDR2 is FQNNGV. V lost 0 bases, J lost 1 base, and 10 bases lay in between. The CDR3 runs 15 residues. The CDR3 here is CASSLEPWPSYEQYF. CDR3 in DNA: TGTGCCAGCAGCTTAGAGCCGTGGCCATCCTACGAGCAGTACTTC.

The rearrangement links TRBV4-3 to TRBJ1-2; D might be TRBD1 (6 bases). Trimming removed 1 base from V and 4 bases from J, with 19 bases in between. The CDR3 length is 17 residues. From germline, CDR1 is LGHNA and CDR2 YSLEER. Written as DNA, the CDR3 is TGCGCCAGCAGCCAAGGGGCCGGCGTCAGGGGACGCTATGGCTACACCTTC. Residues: CASSQGAGVRGRYGYTF.

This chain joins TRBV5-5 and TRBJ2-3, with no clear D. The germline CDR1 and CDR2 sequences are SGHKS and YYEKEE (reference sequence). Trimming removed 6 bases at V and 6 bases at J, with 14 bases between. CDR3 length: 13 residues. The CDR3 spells CASTDLGVDTQYF. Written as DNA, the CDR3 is TGTGCCAGCACCGACCTGGGCGTGGATACGCAGTATTTT.

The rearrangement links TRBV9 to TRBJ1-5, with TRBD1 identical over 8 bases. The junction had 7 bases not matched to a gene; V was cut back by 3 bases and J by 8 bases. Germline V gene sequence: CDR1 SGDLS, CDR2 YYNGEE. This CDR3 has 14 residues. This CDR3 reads CASSGGQVQEPQHF. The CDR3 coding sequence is TGTGCCAGCAGCGGGGGACAGGTTCAAGAGCCCCAGCATTTT.

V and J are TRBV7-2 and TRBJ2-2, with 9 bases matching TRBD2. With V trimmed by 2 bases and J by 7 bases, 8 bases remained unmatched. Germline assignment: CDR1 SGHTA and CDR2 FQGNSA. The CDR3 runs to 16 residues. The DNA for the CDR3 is TGTGCCAGCAGCTTAATGGCGGGAGGGAACGGCGGGGAGCTGTTTTTT. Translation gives CASSLMAGGNGGELFF.

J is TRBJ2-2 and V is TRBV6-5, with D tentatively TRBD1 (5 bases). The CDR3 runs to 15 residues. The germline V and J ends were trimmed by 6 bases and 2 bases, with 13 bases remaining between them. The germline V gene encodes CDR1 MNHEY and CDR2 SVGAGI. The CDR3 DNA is TGTGCCAGCAGACTCGACAGCCTCAACACCGGGGAGCTGTTTTTT. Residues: CASRLDSLNTGELFF.

CDR3 loop: CASSVETGEKLFF. In DNA, the CDR3 is TGTGCCAGCAGCGTCGAGACAGGAGAAAAACTGTTTTTT. The gene calls are TRBV9 and TRBJ1-4, with D possibly being TRBD1 (6 bases). V was clipped by 2 bases and J by 8 bases, with 10 bases between them. CDR1 is SGDLS, CDR2 YYNGEE, per germline. The CDR3 has 13 amino acids.

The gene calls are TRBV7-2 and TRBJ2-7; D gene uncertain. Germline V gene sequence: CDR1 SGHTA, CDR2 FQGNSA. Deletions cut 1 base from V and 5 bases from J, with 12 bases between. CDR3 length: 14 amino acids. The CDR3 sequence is CASSLGQSNDEQYF. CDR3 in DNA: TGTGCCAGCAGCTTAGGCCAGTCCAACGACGAGCAGTACTTC.

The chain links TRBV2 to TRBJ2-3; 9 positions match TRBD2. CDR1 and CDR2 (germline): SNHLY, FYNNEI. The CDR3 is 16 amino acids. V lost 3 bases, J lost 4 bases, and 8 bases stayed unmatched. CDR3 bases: TGTGCCAGCAGTGATCGGGGCGGGAGGGCCGCAGATACGCAGTATTTT. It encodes CASSDRGGRAADTQYF.

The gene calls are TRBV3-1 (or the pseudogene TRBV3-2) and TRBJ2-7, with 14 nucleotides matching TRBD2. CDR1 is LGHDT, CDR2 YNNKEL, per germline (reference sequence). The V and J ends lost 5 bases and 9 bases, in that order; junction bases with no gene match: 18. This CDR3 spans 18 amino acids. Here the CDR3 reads CASSTTSGRAWTHSGQYF. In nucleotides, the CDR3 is TGTGCCAGCAGCACGACTAGCGGGAGGGCTTGGACCCATTCCGGGCAGTACTTC.

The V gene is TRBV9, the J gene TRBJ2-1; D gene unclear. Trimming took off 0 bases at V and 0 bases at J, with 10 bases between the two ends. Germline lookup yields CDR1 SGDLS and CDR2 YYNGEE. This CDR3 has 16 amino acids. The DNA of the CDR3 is TGTGCCAGCAGCGTAGATATTCCCAGCTCCTACAATGAGCAGTTCTTC. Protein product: CASSVDIPSSYNEQFF. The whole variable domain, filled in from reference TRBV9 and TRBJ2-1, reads DSGVTQTPKHLITATGQRVTLRCSPRSGDLSVYWYQQSLDQGLQFLIQYYNGEERAKGNILERFSAQQFPDLHSELNLSSLELGDSALYFCASSVDIPSSYNEQFFGPGTRLTVL.

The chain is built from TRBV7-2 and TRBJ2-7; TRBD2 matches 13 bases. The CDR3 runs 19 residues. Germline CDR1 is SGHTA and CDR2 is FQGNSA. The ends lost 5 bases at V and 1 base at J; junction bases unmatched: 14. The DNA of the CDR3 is TGTGCCAGCAGCCTAGGGCCGGGACTAGCGGGACTGCAGTCCTACGAGCAGTACTTC. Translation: CASSLGPGLAGLQSYEQYF.

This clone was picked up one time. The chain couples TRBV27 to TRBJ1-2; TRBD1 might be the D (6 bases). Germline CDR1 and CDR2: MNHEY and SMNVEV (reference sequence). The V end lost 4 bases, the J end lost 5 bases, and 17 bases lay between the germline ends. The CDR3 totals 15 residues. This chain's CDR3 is CASSYTGQGSYGYTF. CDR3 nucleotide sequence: TGTGCCAGCAGTTATACCGGGCAGGGGAGTTATGGCTACACCTTC.

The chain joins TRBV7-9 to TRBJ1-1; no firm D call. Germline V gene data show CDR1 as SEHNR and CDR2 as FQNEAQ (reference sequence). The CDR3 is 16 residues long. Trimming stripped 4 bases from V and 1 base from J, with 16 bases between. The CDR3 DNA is TGTGCCAGCAGCTCGCTCTCAGCGGGTAGGAACACTGAAGCTTTCTTT. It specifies CASSSLSAGRNTEAFF.